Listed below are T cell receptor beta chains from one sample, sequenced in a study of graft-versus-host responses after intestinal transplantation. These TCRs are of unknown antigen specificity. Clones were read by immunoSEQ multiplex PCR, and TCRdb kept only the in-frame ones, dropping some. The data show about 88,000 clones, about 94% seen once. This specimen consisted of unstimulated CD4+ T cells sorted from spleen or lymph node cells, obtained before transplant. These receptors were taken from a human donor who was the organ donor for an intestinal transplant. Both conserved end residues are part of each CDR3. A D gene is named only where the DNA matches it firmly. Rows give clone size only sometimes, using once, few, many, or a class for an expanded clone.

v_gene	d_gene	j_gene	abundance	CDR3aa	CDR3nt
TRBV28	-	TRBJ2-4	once	CASRDLDWGDIQYF	TGTGCCAGCAGGGACCTAGACTGGGGAGACATTCAGTACTTC
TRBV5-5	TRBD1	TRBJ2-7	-	CASSQTHGTGVFEQYF	TGTGCCAGCAGCCAAACACATGGGACAGGTGTGTTCGAGCAGTACTTC
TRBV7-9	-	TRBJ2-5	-	CASSPKWLATKETQYF	TGTGCCAGCAGCCCGAAGTGGCTAGCGACTAAAGAGACCCAGTACTTC
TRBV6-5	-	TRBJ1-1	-	CASSPRGANTEAFF	TGTGCCAGCAGCCCCCGAGGGGCGAACACTGAAGCTTTCTTT
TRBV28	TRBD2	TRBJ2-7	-	CASSFGRLATYEQYF	TGTGCCAGCAGTTTCGGGAGACTAGCAACGTACGAGCAGTACTTC
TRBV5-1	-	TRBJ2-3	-	CASSAALTDTQYF	TGCGCCAGCAGCGCGGCCCTAACAGATACGCAGTATTTT
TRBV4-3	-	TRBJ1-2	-	CASSRSDSRGYTF	TGCGCCAGCAGCCGCTCGGATTCGCGAGGCTACACCTTC
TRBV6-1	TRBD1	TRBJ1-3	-	CASSGMGQGFGNTIYF	TGTGCCAGCAGTGGAATGGGACAGGGGTTTGGAAACACCATATATTTT
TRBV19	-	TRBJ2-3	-	CASSPRTGDTQYF	TGTGCCAGTAGTCCTCGGACGGGAGATACGCAGTATTTT
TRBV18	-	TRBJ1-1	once	CASSLRVNTEAFF	TGTGCCAGCTCACTCAGGGTTAACACTGAAGCTTTCTTT
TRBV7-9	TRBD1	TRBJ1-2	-	CASSFGQAGYGYTF	TGTGCCAGCAGCTTCGGACAGGCCGGGTATGGCTACACCTTC
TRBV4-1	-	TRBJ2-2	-	CASSRQFTGELFF	TGCGCCAGCAGCCGACAGTTCACCGGGGAGCTGTTTTTT
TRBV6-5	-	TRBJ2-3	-	CASSYSKFGGPDTQYF	TGTGCCAGCAGTTACTCGAAGTTCGGGGGGCCAGATACGCAGTATTTT
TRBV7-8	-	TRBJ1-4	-	CASSLAPGRSEKLFF	TGTGCCAGCAGCTTAGCCCCGGGACGGAGTGAAAAACTGTTTTTT
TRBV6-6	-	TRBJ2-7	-	CASSLPADLAYEQYF	TGTGCCAGCAGCCTCCCAGCGGACCTAGCCTACGAGCAGTACTTC
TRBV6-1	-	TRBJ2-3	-	CASSAGGTPGSQYF	TGTGCCAGCAGTGCCGGGGGGACACCAGGGTCGCAGTATTTT
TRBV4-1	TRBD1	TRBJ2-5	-	CASSQKGQGPKETQYF	TGCGCCAGCAGCCAGAAAGGACAGGGGCCAAAAGAGACCCAGTACTTC
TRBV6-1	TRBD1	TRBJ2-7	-	CASSANRGIYEQYF	TGTGCCAGCAGTGCCAACAGGGGTATCTACGAGCAGTACTTC
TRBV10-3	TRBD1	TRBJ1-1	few	CAISRQGNTEAFF	TGTGCCATCAGTAGACAGGGTAACACTGAAGCTTTCTTT
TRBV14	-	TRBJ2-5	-	CASSTRGTVNQETQYF	TGTGCCAGCAGCACCCGGGGGACAGTGAACCAAGAGACCCAGTACTTC
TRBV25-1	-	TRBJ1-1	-	CASSVTGQTEAFF	TGTGCCAGCAGTGTAACAGGTCAGACTGAAGCTTTCTTT
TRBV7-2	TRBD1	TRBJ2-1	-	CASSPGTGQFPSSYNEQFF	TGTGCCAGCAGCCCAGGGACAGGGCAATTCCCTAGCTCCTACAATGAGCAGTTCTTC
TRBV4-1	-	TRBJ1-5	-	CASSGIVLGNQPQHF	TGCGCCAGCAGCGGTATAGTGTTGGGAAATCAGCCCCAGCATTTT
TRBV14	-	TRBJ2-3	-	CASSQYTVSTDTQYF	TGTGCCAGCAGCCAATACACAGTCTCCACAGATACGCAGTATTTT
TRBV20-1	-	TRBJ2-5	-	CAPGGSETQYF	TGCGCTCCAGGGGGGTCAGAGACCCAGTACTTC
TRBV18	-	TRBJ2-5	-	CASSPTVNSETQYF	TGTGCCAGCTCACCAACGGTCAACTCGGAGACCCAGTACTTC
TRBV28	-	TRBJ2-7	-	CASSFSQNYEQYF	TGTGCCAGCAGTTTCAGCCAGAACTACGAGCAGTACTTC
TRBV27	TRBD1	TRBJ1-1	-	CASSDRVGTTEAFF	TGTGCCAGCAGTGACAGGGTAGGGACCACTGAAGCTTTCTTT
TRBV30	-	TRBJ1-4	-	CAWSIGLATNEKLFF	TGTGCCTGGAGCATCGGGTTGGCAACTAATGAAAAACTGTTTTTT
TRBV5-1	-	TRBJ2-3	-	CASSVGLDTDTQYF	TGCGCCAGCAGCGTTGGACTCGACACAGATACGCAGTATTTT
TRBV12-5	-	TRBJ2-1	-	CASGPVSDNEQFF	TGTGCTAGTGGCCCCGTCTCGGACAATGAGCAGTTCTTC
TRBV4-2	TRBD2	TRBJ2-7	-	CASSQGGGISYEQYF	TGTGCCAGCAGCCAGGGGGGGGGAATCTCCTACGAGCAGTACTTC
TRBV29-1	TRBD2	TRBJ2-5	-	CSVSRGERGLQETQYF	TGCAGCGTTTCCCGGGGGGAAAGGGGCCTTCAAGAGACCCAGTACTTC
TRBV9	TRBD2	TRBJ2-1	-	CASSVSGGAGNEQFF	TGTGCCAGCAGCGTTAGCGGGGGGGCGGGAAATGAGCAGTTCTTC
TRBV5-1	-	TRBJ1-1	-	CASSLDSVNTEAFF	TGCGCCAGCAGCTTGGACAGTGTTAACACTGAAGCTTTCTTT
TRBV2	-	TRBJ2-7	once	CASSEVTNYPTYEQYF	TGTGCCAGCAGTGAAGTTACAAACTATCCAACCTACGAGCAGTACTTC
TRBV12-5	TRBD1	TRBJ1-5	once	CASGFGRDSWSNQPQHF	TGTGCTAGTGGTTTCGGCCGGGACAGCTGGAGCAATCAGCCCCAGCATTTT
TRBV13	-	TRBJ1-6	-	CASSLRRIGSPLHF	TGTGCCAGCAGCTTACGACGGATAGGGTCACCCCTCCACTTT
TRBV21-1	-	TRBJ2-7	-	CASSKKGENLAERGSYEQYF	TGTGCCAGCAGCAAAAAAGGCGAGAATCTTGCTGAGCGGGGATCCTACGAGCAGTACTTC
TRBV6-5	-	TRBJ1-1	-	CASSRPPGAFF	TGTGCCAGCAGCCGCCCTCCCGGGGCTTTCTTT
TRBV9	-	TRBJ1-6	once	CASSPIQGFNSPLHF	TGTGCCAGCAGCCCTATCCAGGGATTTAATTCACCCCTCCACTTT
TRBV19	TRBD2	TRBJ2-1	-	CASRRGLVPNEQFF	TGTGCCAGTCGGAGGGGACTAGTTCCCAATGAGCAGTTCTTC